This TCR beta chain was profiled in a study of T cell repertoires in cytomegalovirus infection (dated by TCRdb to about 2019). For the wider study: Peptide stimulations targeted recently identified HLA-C-restricted CMV epitopes, whose presentation resists viral immunomodulation, together with well-studied HLA-B-restricted epitopes. Because public TCR beta signatures pointed to carriage of CMV infection together with the matching HLA type, the HLA type of each donor mattered for the analysis. Summary of the overall study and its limitations: The ex vivo response was dominated by HLA-C-restricted CMV-specific TCR beta clonotypes, which also provided the single most frequent clonotype in two of eight donors. In both this cohort and an independent cohort of several hundred donors, the cumulative frequency of public TCR beta family members distinguished carriers of CMV infection plus the relevant HLA type.

This specimen's treatment or condition label, interpreted: in vitro stimulation with specific CMV peptide epitopes to enrich CMV-specific T cells. TCRdb lists the instrument as Illumina HiSeq 1500. The raw public reads went through TCRdb reprocessing: fastp at Q25, MiXCR clone calling, in-frame beta chains kept. Each entry is one CDR3 protein sequence, shown with its most common DNA and genes. The sample has about 900,000 distinct CDR3 sequences on record, about a third of them singletons. The top ten constitute around an eighth of the sample. This clonotype was observed at least ten times. Its recognized antigen is unknown. The record has no base qualities; no much larger clone is one base away. This receptor was obtained from a human donor in good health (CMV status not recorded). Some clones in this sample may be carry-over from other donors' samples. The sample was cultured CD8+ T cells from PBMCs, taken from culture after CMV antigen stimulation.

The CDR3 reads as follows: CASSLREVEGYGYTF. The DNA reads as follows: TGTGCCAGCAGCTTACGAGAGGTGGAGGGATATGGCTACACCTTC. The sequence links TRBV7-9 to TRBJ1-2, with the D gene not confidently named. The CDR3 covers 15 residues, taking in both the cysteine and the phenylalanine. Just the 45-base CDR3 DNA is kept, in frame starting at base 1. V sheds 2 bases and J sheds 5 bases, leaving 15 bases between their ends. CDR1 is given as SEHNR and CDR2 as FQNEAQ, both from the germline V gene (reference sequence).